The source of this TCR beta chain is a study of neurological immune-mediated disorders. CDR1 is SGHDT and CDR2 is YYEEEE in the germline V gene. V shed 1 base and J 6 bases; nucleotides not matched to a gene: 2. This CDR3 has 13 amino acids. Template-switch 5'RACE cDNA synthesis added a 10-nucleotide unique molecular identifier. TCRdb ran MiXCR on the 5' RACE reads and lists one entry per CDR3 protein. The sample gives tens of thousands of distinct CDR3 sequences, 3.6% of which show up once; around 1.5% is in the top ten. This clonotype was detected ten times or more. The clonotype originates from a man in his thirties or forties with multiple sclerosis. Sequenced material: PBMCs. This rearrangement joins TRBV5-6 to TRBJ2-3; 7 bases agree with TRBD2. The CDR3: CASSLTSVDTQYF. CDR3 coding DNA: TGTGCCAGCAGCTTGACTAGCGTGGATACGCAGTATTTT.